This is a list of T cell receptor beta chains from one sample in a study of cytomegalovirus exposure and HLA in healthy donors. Only in-frame clones appear in the TCRdb table, and some are missing; sequencing was by immunoSEQ multiplex PCR. Of some 190,000 clones listed, around 87% are singletons. Sequenced material: PBMCs. The receptors were gathered from a man aged 25-40 years in good health and CMV-seronegative. Both conserved end residues are part of each CDR3. D genes are given only for firm matches. Size is stated for part of the rows, as once, few or many counts, or as a class when the clone is expanded.

>.|11|TRBV2|TRBJ2-7|.
TGTGCCAGCGGGGCCCGCTACGAGCAGTACTTC
CASGARYEQYF
>TRBD2|12|TRBV28|TRBJ2-4|once
TGTGCCAGCAGTTTTAGAAGAGCGGGAGAGTACTTC
CASSFRRAGEYF
>TRBD1|16|TRBV11-2|TRBJ1-6|.
TGTGCCAGCAGCTTAAGTCAGGGGGCAGGCGGGGCACCCCTCCACTTT
CASSLSQGAGGAPLHF
>.|14|TRBV2|TRBJ1-3|.
TGTGCCAGCACCCCGGGCGGGGGAGGAAACACCATATATTTT
CASTPGGGGNTIYF
>TRBD1|15|TRBV6-6|TRBJ2-7|.
TGTGCCAGCAGAGCAACACCGACAGGGGGGTACGAGCAGTACTTC
CASRATPTGGYEQYF
>TRBD2|15|TRBV10-1|TRBJ2-3|.
TGCGCCAGCAGTGAAGGGACTAGATACACAGATACGCAGTATTTT
CASSEGTRYTDTQYF
>.|11|TRBV28|TRBJ1-5|.
TGTGCCAGCAGTTTTCGGGGGCCCCAGCATTTT
CASSFRGPQHF
>.|14|TRBV28|TRBJ1-1|few
TGTGCCAGCAGTTTTGGCAGGGCGAACACTGAAGCTTTCTTT
CASSFGRANTEAFF
>.|15|TRBV19|TRBJ2-2|.
TGTGCCAGTAGTATTACAGGGATAAACACCGGGGAGCTGTTTTTT
CASSITGINTGELFF
>TRBD2|18|TRBV9|TRBJ2-7|.
TGTGCCAGCAGCGAGGGGACTAGCGGGAGAGGGGTCTCCTACGAGCAGTACTTC
CASSEGTSGRGVSYEQYF
>.|12|TRBV2|TRBJ2-3|.
TGTGCCAGCTCGCTCCAGGGAGATACGCAGTATTTT
CASSLQGDTQYF
>.|15|TRBV7-2|TRBJ1-3|.
TGTGCCAGCAGCTTAGGCAGGGTTGGGGGAAACACCATATATTTT
CASSLGRVGGNTIYF
>.|13|TRBV2|TRBJ1-4|.
TGTGCCAGCAGTGGGGTTCGAGGCGAAAAACTGTTTTTT
CASSGVRGEKLFF
>TRBD1|15|TRBV7-7|TRBJ2-3|.
TGTGCTAGCAGCCCAGACGGACAGGGAGTAGATACGCAGTATTTT
CASSPDGQGVDTQYF
>TRBD2|13|TRBV5-1|TRBJ2-7|.
TGCGCCAGCAGCTCGGGACTAGCGGCCGAGCAGTACTTC
CASSSGLAAEQYF
>.|14|TRBV28|TRBJ2-1|.
TGTGCCAGCAAGGGCCTAGCTTCCTACAATGAGCAGTTCTTC
CASKGLASYNEQFF
>.|14|TRBV2|TRBJ1-2|once
TGTGCCAGCAGTGAAGCACGGGGAGGTAATGGCTACACCTTC
CASSEARGGNGYTF
>.|13|TRBV7-2|TRBJ2-5|.
TGTGCCAGCAGTCTCGCTGGAGGGGAGACCCAGTACTTC
CASSLAGGETQYF
>.|18|TRBV10-1|TRBJ2-5|few
TGCGCCAGCAGTGGAAATCCCCTCTCGGGAGTCGTCCAAGAGACCCAGTACTTC
CASSGNPLSGVVQETQYF
>.|14|TRBV18|TRBJ2-7|.
TGTGCCAGCTCACCGGGGCAAAACCCCTACGAGCAGTACTTC
CASSPGQNPYEQYF
>TRBD2|13|TRBV14|TRBJ2-3|.
TGTGCCAGCAGCCACGGGGGGGCAGATACGCAGTATTTT
CASSHGGADTQYF
>.|15|TRBV10-1|TRBJ2-3|.
TGCGCCAGCAGTGAACAGGTTCAGGGTACAGATACGCAGTATTTT
CASSEQVQGTDTQYF
>.|12|TRBV7-6|TRBJ1-4|.
TGTGCCAGCAGCTCAGGCAATGAAAAACTGTTTTTT
CASSSGNEKLFF
>TRBD2|12|TRBV7-9|TRBJ2-7|.
TGTGCCAGCAGCTGGAGCGGGGACGAGCAGTACTTC
CASSWSGDEQYF
>.|14|TRBV27|TRBJ1-5|.
TGTGCCAGCAGTTTTGTTACAGGCAATCAGCCCCAGCATTTT
CASSFVTGNQPQHF
>TRBD1|14|TRBV4-3|TRBJ2-1|.
TGCGCCAGCAGCCAAGCAGGGGGCAGTAATGAGCAGTTCTTC
CASSQAGGSNEQFF
>TRBD1|12|TRBV29-1|TRBJ1-4|.
TGCAGCGGACAGGGAACGAATGAAAAACTGTTTTTT
CSGQGTNEKLFF
>TRBD2|14|TRBV19|TRBJ2-1|.
TGTGCCAGTAAACGGGGGGACTCCTACAATGAGCAGTTCTTC
CASKRGDSYNEQFF
>TRBD1|19|TRBV15|TRBJ2-3|.
TGTGCCACCAGCTCAAGTCCCGGGACAGGGTTAGCCGTGACAGATACGCAGTATTTT
CATSSSPGTGLAVTDTQYF
>TRBD1|17|TRBV7-8|TRBJ2-1|.
TGTGCCAGCAGCTTCACCTTCGGACAGGAGAGTTACAATGAGCAGTTCTTC
CASSFTFGQESYNEQFF
>.|15|TRBV7-8|TRBJ2-7|once
TGTGCCAGCAGCTTAGGGAGAGACAGAACCTACGAGCAGTACTTC
CASSLGRDRTYEQYF
>TRBD1|16|TRBV4-3|TRBJ1-1|.
TGCGCCAGCAGCCAAGACTCGACAGGGGTTTGGACTGAAGCTTTCTTT
CASSQDSTGVWTEAFF